In its sample, the clone carrying this TCR beta chain was seen many times. What it recognizes is unknown. Clinical symptoms and serum thyroxine were used for diagnosis; TRAb, thyroid ultrasound and orbital computed tomography were also relied on. Transcripts of RNA were the source for amplifying TCR beta CDR3 regions. An initial RT-PCR round employing HTBI primers preceded a second-round multiplex PCR. Each CDR3 protein gets one entry after TCRdb re-called the multiplex PCR reads with MiXCR. The table records 350,000 or so distinct CDR3 sequences, 15% to 20% of them present only once. Germline CDR1 and CDR2: KGHSH and LQKENI. The CDR3 length is 16 residues. V lost 6 bases, J lost 5 bases, and 14 bases stayed unmatched. The sample is drawn from a study of Graves' ophthalmopathy and Graves' hyperthyroidism. Study-level results: Most clonotypes expanded in thyroid above 0.001 frequency were present in blood too.

The rearrangement uses TRBV18 and TRBJ2-7; 9 bases are a match to TRBD2. The sequence was collected from an adult man with Graves' ophthalmopathy. Sequencing input: peripheral blood. CDR3 in DNA: TGTGCCAGCTCGCGGTCTGGCGGGGGGGCCTCGGACGAGCAGTACTTC. Encoded protein: CASSRSGGGASDEQYF.